This T cell receptor (beta chain) was identified in a study of CD8+ T cells in alopecia areata. The treatment is: oral pan-JAK inhibitor, 5-10 mg twice daily. This clone was recorded a few times. Its cognate antigen is unknown. Germline assignment: CDR1 SGHRS and CDR2 YFSETQ. V gave up 6 bases and J gave up 1 base, with 10 bases separating them. The CDR3 runs 13 residues. Sequencing used cDNA as its template, made by extracting RNA and reverse transcribing it. The table came from immunoSEQ multiplex PCR; TCRdb's copy has only in-frame clones and leaves some out. Of over 150,000 clones in the sample, 53% are singletons; the top ten hold 10% to 12%. Findings and limits, study-wide: Although TCR sharing was seen in mice, sharing across patients was less clear, possibly for HLA-related reasons. Scalp clonality, together with expanded CD8+ clones among the top 100, fell significantly with tofacitinib.

The chain uses TRBV5-1 and TRBJ1-1, with D maybe TRBD1 (5 bases). The sample consisted of CD8+ T cells sorted from blood, taken at week 24, from a patient treated with tofacitinib. The source of this sequence is a human donor with alopecia areata. The CDR3, as DNA: TGCGCCAGCAAGGATCAGGGGAACACTGAAGCTTTCTTT. It codes for CASKDQGNTEAFF.